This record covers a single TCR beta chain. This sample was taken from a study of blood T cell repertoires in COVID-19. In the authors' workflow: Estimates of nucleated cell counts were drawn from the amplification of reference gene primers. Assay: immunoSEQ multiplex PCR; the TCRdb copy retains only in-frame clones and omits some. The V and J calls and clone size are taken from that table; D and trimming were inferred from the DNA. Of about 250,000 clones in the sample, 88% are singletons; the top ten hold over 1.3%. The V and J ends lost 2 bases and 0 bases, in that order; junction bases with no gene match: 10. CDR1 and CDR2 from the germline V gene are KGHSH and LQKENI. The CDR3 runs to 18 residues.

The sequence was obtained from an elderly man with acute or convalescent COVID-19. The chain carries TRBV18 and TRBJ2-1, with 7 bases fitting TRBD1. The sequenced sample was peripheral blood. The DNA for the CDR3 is TGTGCCAGCTCACCAAGGCAGGGGGTGGGAGACTCCTACAATGAGCAGTTCTTC. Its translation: CASSPRQGVGDSYNEQFF.